The clone carrying this T cell receptor (beta chain) has ten or more counts. Germline loops: CDR1 MDHEN, CDR2 SYDVKM. Trimming removed 3 bases from V and 14 bases from J, with 19 bases in between. The CDR3 is 13 residues long. This specimen belongs to a study of T cells in Graves' hyperthyroidism and ophthalmopathy. TCR beta CDR3 regions were amplified from RNA. The TCR CDR3 was amplified in a first-round RT-PCR using the HTBI primer set. Using its own MiXCR run on the multiplex PCR reads, TCRdb lists one record per CDR3 protein. The repertoire includes a few hundred thousand distinct CDR3 sequences, roughly an eighth of them detected once, and 5.3% sits in the top ten. Patients counted as stable if ophthalmopathy did not develop within 18 months.

The sequenced sample was blood. The sequence was collected from a woman aged 18-30 years with Graves' hyperthyroidism. The V gene is TRBV28, the J gene TRBJ1-2; D is unresolved. The CDR3 loop is CASSFRNWRGSTF. The CDR3 DNA sequence: TGTGCCAGCAGTTTTCGAAACTGGCGTGGTTCGACCTTC.